This T cell receptor (beta chain) was recorded in a study of Graves' ophthalmopathy and Graves' hyperthyroidism. Amplification from RNA transcripts yielded the TCR beta CDR3 regions. Investigators did first-round RT-PCR with HTBI primers, then second-round multiplex PCR. MiXCR was run by TCRdb on the multiplex PCR reads, yielding one entry per CDR3 protein. This repertoire shows about 1.1 million distinct CDR3 sequences, about 38% found once; its top ten account for around 10%. This clonotype was observed a few times. Trimming took 0 bases from V and 0 from J, leaving 12 bases between them. CDR3 size: 15 residues. Germline CDR1 is DFQATT and CDR2 is SNEGSKA (reference sequence).

The sequencing sample was made of peripheral blood or thyroid tissue (not recorded which). The receptor was isolated from an adult man with Graves' hyperthyroidism. This chain uses TRBV20-1 with TRBJ2-7; D is possibly TRBD2 (5 bases). The CDR3 coding sequence is TGCAGTGCTAGAGACCCAATAGCGAGCTCCTACGAGCAGTACTTC. It translates to CSARDPIASSYEQYF.